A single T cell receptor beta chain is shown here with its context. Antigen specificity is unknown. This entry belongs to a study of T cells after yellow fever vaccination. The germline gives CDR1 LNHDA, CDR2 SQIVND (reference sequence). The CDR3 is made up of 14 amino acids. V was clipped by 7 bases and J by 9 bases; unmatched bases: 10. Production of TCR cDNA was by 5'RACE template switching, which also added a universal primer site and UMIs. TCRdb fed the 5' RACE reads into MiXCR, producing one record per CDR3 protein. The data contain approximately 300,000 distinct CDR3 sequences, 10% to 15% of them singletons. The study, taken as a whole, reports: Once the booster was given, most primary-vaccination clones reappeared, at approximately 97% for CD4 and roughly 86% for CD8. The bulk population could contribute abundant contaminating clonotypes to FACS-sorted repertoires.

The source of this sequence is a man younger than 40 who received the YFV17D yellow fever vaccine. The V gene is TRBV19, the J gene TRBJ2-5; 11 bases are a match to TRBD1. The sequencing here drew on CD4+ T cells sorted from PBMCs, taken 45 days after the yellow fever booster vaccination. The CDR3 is CASTADRGLGSQYF. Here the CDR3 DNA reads TGTGCCAGTACTGCGGACAGGGGGCTTGGGTCCCAGTACTTC.